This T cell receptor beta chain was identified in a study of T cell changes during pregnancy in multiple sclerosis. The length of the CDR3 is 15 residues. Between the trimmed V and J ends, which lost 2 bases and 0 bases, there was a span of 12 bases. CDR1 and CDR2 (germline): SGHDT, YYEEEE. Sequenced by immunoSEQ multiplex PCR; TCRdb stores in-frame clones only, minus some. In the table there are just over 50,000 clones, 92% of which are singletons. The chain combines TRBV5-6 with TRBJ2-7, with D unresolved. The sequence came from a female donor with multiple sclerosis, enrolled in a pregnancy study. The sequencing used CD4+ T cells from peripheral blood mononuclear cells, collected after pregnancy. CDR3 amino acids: CASSFRARLSYEQYF. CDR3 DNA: TGTGCCAGCAGCTTCCGTGCTCGACTCTCCTACGAGCAGTACTTC. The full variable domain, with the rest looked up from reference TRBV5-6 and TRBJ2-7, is DAGVTQSPTHLIKTRGQQVTLRCSPKSGHDTVSWYQQALGQGPQFIFQYYEEEERQRGNFPDRFSGHQFPNYSSELNVNALLLGDSALYLCASSFRARLSYEQYFGPGTRLTVT.